One and the same sample provided the 31 T cell receptor beta chains below, sequenced in a study of response to subunit inactivated influenza vaccine. Each CDR3 protein gets one entry after TCRdb re-called the RT-PCR reads with MiXCR. The profile covers approximately 530,000 distinct CDR3 sequences, with 13% appearing a single time and approximately 14% taken by the ten largest. The starting material was PBMCs from blood, obtained roughly 45 days after vaccination. These receptors came from a middle-aged man who received an inactivated influenza vaccine.

The chain carries TRBV12-3 or TRBV12-4 and TRBJ2-7; 9 bases map to TRBD1. V dropped 3 bases and J dropped 6; count of bases not matched to a gene: 6. There are 14 residues in the CDR3. Written as DNA, the CDR3 is TGTGCCAGCAGTTTTCGCGACAGGGGGACCGAGCAGTACTTC. Protein product: CASSFRDRGTEQYF.

The V and J genes are TRBV7-8 and TRBJ2-3, with 11 positions matching TRBD2. The V and J ends lost 5 bases and 6 bases, in that order; junction bases with no gene match: 7. Germline CDR1 SGHVS, CDR2 FQNEAQ. The CDR3 is made up of 15 amino acids. The CDR3 region has the DNA TGTGCCAGCAGCATCTTGACTAGCGGGGTGGATACGCAGTATTTT. It codes for CASSILTSGVDTQYF.

The chain has TRBV3-1 and TRBJ1-3, with D perhaps TRBD1 (5 bases). V was shortened by 1 base and J by 3 bases, with 10 bases between the two germline ends. Germline assignment: CDR1 LGHDT and CDR2 YNNKEL (reference sequence). The CDR3 runs to 15 residues. Here the CDR3 DNA reads TGTGCCAGCAGCCAAGGACAGCAAATTGGAAACACCATATATTTT. This gives the protein CASSQGQQIGNTIYF.

The rearrangement uses TRBV20-1 and TRBJ2-3; D uncertain. The ends were cut back, 2 bases at V and 1 base at J, with 10 bases in the middle. Looked up from germline, CDR1 is DFQATT and CDR2 is SNEGSKA (reference sequence). The CDR3 length is 14 residues. This CDR3 reads CSARSPQRTDTQYF. CDR3 coding DNA: TGCAGTGCTAGATCACCGCAGCGCACAGATACGCAGTATTTT.

This clonotype came up a few times. V gene TRBV15 combines with J gene TRBJ1-1, with 7 bases matching TRBD1. CDR1 LNHNV and CDR2 YYDKDF come from the germline V gene (reference sequence). V shed 5 bases, J shed 0 bases, and the junction held 9 bases outside the gene matches. The CDR3 covers 16 residues. DNA for the CDR3: TGTGCCACCAGCTACAGGACAGGTGGCCTGAACACTGAAGCTTTCTTT. It specifies CATSYRTGGLNTEAFF.

This clonotype has ten or more counts. This chain links TRBV6-1 with TRBJ2-6; 8 nucleotides line up with TRBD1. CDR3 length: 18 residues. Germline-derived CDR1 and CDR2 are MNHNS and SASEGT. V lost 5 bases and J lost 1; bases outside the gene matches: 10. The DNA for the CDR3 is TGTGCCAGCAGTCGGGACAGGCGATACTTTTCTGGGGCCAACGTCCTGACTTTC. Translating it yields CASSRDRRYFSGANVLTF.

The sample holds a few counts of this clonotype. The CDR3 DNA follows: TGTGCCAGCAGCTTAGGGTTAGGGGTCCAGCCCCAGCATTTT. Translating it yields CASSLGLGVQPQHF. The rearrangement uses TRBV7-9 and TRBJ1-5; weak D call: TRBD1 (5 bases). The CDR3 extends over 14 amino acids. V was cut by 1 base and J by 7 bases, with 11 bases left in between. The germline gives CDR1 SEHNR, CDR2 FQNEAQ (reference sequence).

The rearrangement joins TRBV7-2 to TRBJ2-1, with 9 positions matching TRBD2. V gave up 5 bases and J gave up 8 bases; unmatched junction bases: 10. This CDR3 has 15 residues. CDR1 is SGHTA, CDR2 FQGNSA, per germline. CDR3 nucleotide sequence: TGTGCCAGCAGCACACGCTCGGGACTAGCTTATGAGCAGTTCTTC. It yields the protein CASSTRSGLAYEQFF.

This clonotype was seen a handful of times. V and J are TRBV21-1 and TRBJ1-4. TRBV21-1 represents a pseudogene. CDR3 length: 13 residues. CDR3: CASSNAGEEKLFF. For the CDR3, the DNA is TGTGCCAGCAGCAATGCGGGGGAAGAAAAACTGTTTTTT.

The count of this clonotype is one. The genes are TRBV12-3 or TRBV12-4 and TRBJ2-2; D possibly corresponds to TRBD1 (5 bases). The germline V and J ends were trimmed by 6 bases and 2 bases, with 16 bases remaining between them. The CDR3 totals 16 residues. The CDR3 DNA is TGTGCCAGCAGCCGCAGGACATGGGAAAACACCGGGGAGCTGTTTTTT. It specifies CASSRRTWENTGELFF.

This clonotype was picked up a small number of times. The rearrangement joins TRBV25-1 to TRBJ2-5; a weak D match, TRBD1 (7 bases). Germline V lookup: CDR1 MGHDK, CDR2 SYGVNS. V was cut by 1 base and J by 5 bases, with 14 bases left in between. The CDR3 loop spans 15 amino acids. This CDR3 is CASSEFQGGGETQYF. CDR3 sequence (DNA): TGTGCCAGCAGTGAATTCCAGGGGGGTGGGGAGACCCAGTACTTC.

The J gene is TRBJ2-1, the V gene TRBV20-1, with 8 bases fitting TRBD2. In germline, CDR1 is DFQATT, CDR2 SNEGSKA (reference sequence). Germline trimming cut 1 base from V and 4 bases from J; bases unmatched to any gene: 12. CDR3 length: 17 amino acids. Here the CDR3 reads CSARAKGAGGNYNEQFF. The CDR3 nucleotides read TGCAGTGCTAGAGCTAAAGGGGCGGGAGGAAATTACAATGAGCAGTTCTTC.

In this sample, this clonotype turned up a few times. The J gene is TRBJ2-5, the V gene TRBV6-2 or TRBV6-3; maybe TRBD1 (5 bases). In germline, CDR1 is MNHEY, CDR2 SVGEGT. Trimming removed 2 bases from V and 1 base from J, with 11 bases in between. The CDR3 spans 15 residues. The chain's CDR3 is CASSYGQGFQETQYF. CDR3 DNA: TGTGCCAGCAGTTACGGGCAGGGCTTCCAAGAGACCCAGTACTTC.

The V and J genes are TRBV3-1 and TRBJ2-3; D is uncertain. CDR3 size: 13 residues. CDR1 and CDR2 from the germline V gene are LGHDT and YNNKEL (reference sequence). Trimming took 1 base from V and 4 from J, leaving 6 bases between them. For the CDR3, the DNA is TGTGCCAGCAGCCAAGTCTTGTCAGATACGCAGTATTTT. This codes for CASSQVLSDTQYF.

The chain employs TRBV25-1 and TRBJ1-1; no reliable D call. The CDR3 consists of 12 residues. Trimming cost V 3 bases and J 9 bases, with 11 bases left between them. The germline V gene has CDR1 MGHDK and CDR2 SYGVNS. CDR3 protein: CASSEVGDKAFF. CDR3 sequence (DNA): TGTGCCAGCAGTGAGGTGGGTGACAAAGCTTTCTTT.

The chain combines TRBV6-1 with TRBJ2-1; 7 bases line up with TRBD2. This CDR3 is 13 amino acids long. Trimming removed 6 bases from V and 5 bases from J; junction bases left unmatched: 4. Looked up from germline, CDR1 is MNHNS and CDR2 is SASEGT. CDR3 residues: CASRASGNNEQFF. CDR3 bases: TGTGCCAGCAGGGCTAGCGGTAACAATGAGCAGTTCTTC.

The chain has TRBV4-1 and TRBJ1-2; weak D call: TRBD1 (5 bases). This CDR3 is built from 15 residues. Germline V gene data show CDR1 as MGHRA and CDR2 as YSYEKL. V was clipped by 2 bases and J by 4 bases, with 14 bases between them. The CDR3 DNA reads TGCGCCAGCAGCCAATTCCAGGGATTCCTCTATGGCTACACCTTC. Translating gives CASSQFQGFLYGYTF.

CDR3 coding DNA: TGTGCCAGCAGTTTCTCGGCGTCGAACTATGGCTACACCTTC. Its protein is CASSFSASNYGYTF. The chain links TRBV12-3 or TRBV12-4 to TRBJ1-2; D is uncertain. This CDR3 has 14 amino acids. The V gene lost 3 bases and the J gene lost 2 bases, with 10 bases spanning the gap.

The sample holds a few counts of this clonotype. This chain links TRBV18 with TRBJ2-6; TRBD1 aligns across 7 bases. V lost 2 bases and J lost 0; bases outside the gene matches: 4. In germline, CDR1 is KGHSH, CDR2 LQKENI. This CDR3 is 17 amino acids long. The CDR3 nucleotides are TGTGCCAGCTCACCAGGACAGGCGTTCTCTGGGGCCAACGTCCTGACTTTC. This encodes CASSPGQAFSGANVLTF.

In this sample, this clonotype turned up a few times. The CDR3 spells CASSLGTSSNQPQHF. As DNA, the CDR3 is TGTGCCAGCAGCTTAGGGACGAGTAGCAATCAGCCCCAGCATTTT. The chain employs TRBV7-9 and TRBJ1-5; D unresolved. CDR1 and CDR2 from the germline V gene are SEHNR and FQNEAQ (reference sequence). V lost 1 base to trimming and J lost 0 bases, with 7 bases between them. The CDR3 has 15 amino acids.

The chain employs TRBV20-1 and TRBJ2-1; either TRBD1 or TRBD2 may supply D (5 bases each). With 0 bases removed from V and 12 bases from J, the gap between germline ends came to 12 bases. This CDR3 is built from 12 residues. Per germline, CDR1 DFQATT and CDR2 SNEGSKA (reference sequence). For the CDR3, the DNA is TGCAGTGCTAGAGAAAGGGGAGAAAGGCAGTTCTTC. Translation: CSARERGERQFF.

The rearrangement uses TRBV28 and TRBJ2-1, with TRBD2 identical over 10 bases. This CDR3 region has 14 residues. V gave up 3 bases and J gave up 8 bases; unmatched junction bases: 4. Germline lookup yields CDR1 MDHEN and CDR2 SYDVKM. The CDR3 DNA reads as TGTGCCAGCAGTTTGAGCGGGGGGGCCGATGAGCAGTTCTTC. Translating gives CASSLSGGADEQFF.

This clonotype was seen more than once but under ten times. The rearrangement links TRBV7-2 to TRBJ1-4; D call uncertain. Per the germline V gene, CDR1 is SGHTA and CDR2 is FQGNSA. This CDR3 region has 16 residues. V lost 2 bases and J lost 0, with 10 bases in between. The CDR3 DNA is TGTGCCAGCAGCTTATACGCGGTGACAACTAATGAAAAACTGTTTTTT. It translates to CASSLYAVTTNEKLFF.

The gene calls are TRBV11-2 and TRBJ2-4; 7 bases fit TRBD1. The CDR3 consists of 16 residues. Germline V gives CDR1 SGHAT, CDR2 FQNNGV. The trim removed 1 base at V and 8 bases at J, leaving 11 bases unmatched. Written as DNA, the CDR3 is TGTGCCAGCAGCTTAGTCTCGAGGGGGCTGAGACACATTCAGTACTTC. Its protein product is CASSLVSRGLRHIQYF. Full variable domain (missing parts from reference TRBV11-2 and TRBJ2-4): EAGVAQSPRYKIIEKRQSVAFWCNPISGHATLYWYQQILGQGPKLLIQFQNNGVVDDSQLPKDRFSAERLKGVDSTLKIQPAKLEDSAVYLCASSLVSRGLRHIQYFGAGTRLSVL.

Only a few counts were recorded for this clonotype. The chain joins TRBV4-3 to TRBJ1-2; D unclear. The CDR3 consists of 12 residues. CDR1 LGHNA and CDR2 YSLEER come from the germline V gene. With 1 base removed from V and 5 bases from J, the gap between germline ends came to 5 bases. CDR3 nucleotide sequence: TGCGCCAGCAGCCAAGGGCGGTATGGCTACACCTTC. Translation: CASSQGRYGYTF.

The chain links TRBV4-2 to TRBJ1-6, with D hard to call. Germline CDR1 is LGHNA and CDR2 is YNFKEQ. The CDR3 runs to 15 residues. The V gene lost 2 bases and the J gene lost 8 bases, with 13 bases spanning the gap. The CDR3 sequence: CASSQYVGSDSPLHF. The CDR3 DNA is TGTGCCAGCAGCCAATACGTGGGGTCAGATTCACCCCTCCACTTT.

The CDR3 sequence: CATRGTEYQETQYF. CDR3 nucleotide sequence: TGTGCCACCAGAGGGACAGAGTACCAAGAGACCCAGTACTTC. V gene TRBV15 combines with J gene TRBJ2-5; 7 positions match TRBD1. V dropped 6 bases and J dropped 0; count of bases not matched to a gene: 4. CDR1 and CDR2 from the germline V gene are LNHNV and YYDKDF (reference sequence). This CDR3 spans 14 amino acids.

This clonotype occurred a few times. This sequence joins TRBV7-2 and TRBJ2-7, with TRBD2 identical over 7 bases. CDR3 size: 16 residues. CDR1 and CDR2 from the germline V gene are SGHTA and FQGNSA. The V gene end was trimmed by 1 base and the J gene end by 2 bases; junction bases not matched to a gene: 8. The chain's CDR3 is CASSLVRFAGAYEQYF. The CDR3 DNA follows: TGTGCCAGCAGCTTAGTGAGGTTTGCGGGGGCCTACGAGCAGTACTTC.

This clonotype was observed a handful of times. The genes are TRBV11-2 and TRBJ2-7; D is perhaps TRBD1 (5 bases). This CDR3 is 15 amino acids long. CDR1 is SGHAT and CDR2 is FQNNGV in the germline V gene. V was cut by 0 bases and J by 3 bases, with 12 bases left in between. The CDR3 DNA is TGTGCCAGCAGCTTAGATGTTCAGGGATTCTACGAGCAGTACTTC. Its protein is CASSLDVQGFYEQYF.

V gene TRBV29-1 combines with J gene TRBJ1-6; 7 bases map to TRBD1. V lost 8 bases, J lost 7 bases, and 14 bases stayed unmatched. This CDR3 is 15 amino acids long. Germline CDR1 is SQVTM and CDR2 is ANQGSEA. CDR3: CSPDLPGQPNSPLHF. The CDR3 DNA follows: TGCAGCCCAGACCTACCGGGACAGCCAAATTCACCCCTCCACTTT. Filled out from reference TRBV29-1 and TRBJ1-6, the complete variable domain reads SAVISQKPSRDICQRGTSLTIQCQVDSQVTMMFWYRQQPGQSLTLIATANQGSEATYESGFVIDKFPISRPNLTFSTLTVSNMSPEDSSIYLCSPDLPGQPNSPLHFGNGTRLTVT.

V gene TRBV7-2 combines with J gene TRBJ1-4; D gene unclear. Germline V gene sequence: CDR1 SGHTA, CDR2 FQGNSA. Trimming cost V 6 bases and J 7 bases, with 9 bases left between them. The CDR3 extends over 12 amino acids. The CDR3 bases are TGTGCCAGCAGGGGAGTTAGTGAAAAACTGTTTTTT. It is translated as CASRGVSEKLFF.